These T cell receptor beta chains were read from a single sample in a study of T-cell reconstitution after alpha-beta-depleted transplantation in children. TCRdb reprocessed the PCR reads with MiXCR, giving one entry per CDR3 protein. The top ten hold 2.2% of the sample, which has about 590,000 distinct CDR3 sequences, 10% to 15% seen once. Sequenced here: PBMCs, mostly from graft donor cells, sampled 360 days after TCRalphabeta/CD19-depleted stem cell transplant. Source of these receptors: a male patient aged 10 to 17 who had a stem cell transplant for acute myeloid leukemia, so the T cells may come from the graft donor. Each CDR3 is given with its conserved first and last residue. The D gene is left open where the match is weak. Rows may omit the clone size; those that give it use once, few, many or a size class.

d_call,v_call,j_call,clone_size,cdr3_aa,cdr3_nt
.,TRBV29-1,TRBJ2-5,many,CSHPRGIEETQYF,TGCAGCCACCCCCGGGGAATAGAAGAGACCCAGTACTTC
TRBD2,TRBV20-1,TRBJ2-3,many,CSAEGLAGAGTDTQYF,TGCAGTGCTGAGGGACTAGCGGGGGCCGGCACAGATACGCAGTATTTT
.,TRBV7-6,TRBJ2-1,few,CASSLAASIWQGYNEQFF,TGTGCCAGCAGCTTAGCTGCTAGTATCTGGCAGGGCTACAATGAGCAGTTCTTC
.,TRBV2,TRBJ2-5,few,CASKAGRYQETQYF,TGTGCCAGCAAGGCGGGGAGGTACCAAGAGACCCAGTACTTC
TRBD2,TRBV6-1,TRBJ2-1,few,CASSRLAGGPSYNEQFF,TGTGCCAGCAGTCGTCTAGCGGGAGGGCCGTCCTACAATGAGCAGTTCTTC
TRBD1,TRBV5-1,TRBJ2-3,few,CASSLVGTAGTDTQYF,TGCGCCAGCAGCTTGGTGGGGACAGCCGGGACAGATACGCAGTATTTT
TRBD2,TRBV10-3,TRBJ2-2,few,CAIPKLAGGFPNTGELFF,TGTGCCATCCCCAAACTAGCGGGAGGGTTCCCGAACACCGGGGAGCTGTTTTTT
.,TRBV7-8,TRBJ2-7,few,CASSLGRGDITYEQYF,TGTGCCAGCAGCTTAGGGCGGGGCGACATTACCTACGAGCAGTACTTC
.,TRBV2,TRBJ2-7,.,CASSDRLAPSYEQYF,TGTGCCAGCAGTGATCGGCTAGCGCCCTCCTACGAGCAGTACTTC
TRBD2,TRBV29-1,TRBJ2-7,many,CSAGLAGGGEQYF,TGCAGCGCGGGACTAGCGGGAGGTGGAGAGCAGTACTTC
TRBD2,TRBV5-1,TRBJ2-1,.,CASSLVAGVGNEQFF,TGCGCCAGCAGCTTGGTAGCGGGAGTGGGGAATGAGCAGTTCTTC
.,TRBV15,TRBJ2-7,few,CATSRGGWGTHEQYF,TGTGCCACCAGCAGAGGTGGTTGGGGCACGCACGAGCAGTACTTC
TRBD2,TRBV20-1,TRBJ2-7,.,CSARALAGGHYEQYF,TGCAGTGCTAGGGCACTAGCGGGAGGGCACTACGAGCAGTACTTC
.,TRBV12-3/TRBV12-4,TRBJ2-7,few,CASSLSHSSYEQYF,TGTGCCAGCAGTTTATCCCACAGCTCCTACGAGCAGTACTTC
.,TRBV5-5,TRBJ2-5,few,CASSLILGAQETQYF,TGTGCCAGCAGCTTGATTCTAGGGGCCCAAGAGACCCAGTACTTC
TRBD2,TRBV6-5,TRBJ2-1,.,CASSYSGGSNEQFF,TGTGCCAGCAGTTACTCGGGCGGGAGTAATGAGCAGTTCTTC
TRBD1,TRBV7-3,TRBJ2-3,few,CASSLTGGTNTQYF,TGTGCCAGCAGCTTGACAGGGGGCACCAATACGCAGTATTTT
TRBD2,TRBV18,TRBJ2-1,few,CASSPEGLAPYNEQFF,TGTGCCAGCTCACCCGAAGGACTAGCACCCTACAATGAGCAGTTCTTC
.,TRBV6-2/TRBV6-3,TRBJ2-1,few,CASSDRLGWFF,TGTGCCAGCAGCGACCGACTAGGATGGTTCTTC
TRBD1,TRBV7-8,TRBJ1-1,.,CASSSHRGSTEAFF,TGTGCCAGCAGCTCCCACAGGGGAAGCACTGAAGCTTTCTTT
.,TRBV21-1,TRBJ2-7,.,CASSNPTSGSYEQYF,TGTGCCAGCAGCAACCCAACTAGCGGAAGTTACGAGCAGTACTTC
.,TRBV28,TRBJ2-7,.,CASSLSIRLSYEQYF,TGTGCCAGCAGTTTATCCATCAGACTCTCCTACGAGCAGTACTTC
.,TRBV11-2,TRBJ2-7,.,CASSPRVQDVYEQYF,TGTGCCAGCAGCCCCCGGGTTCAGGACGTGTACGAGCAGTACTTC
.,TRBV29-1,TRBJ2-7,.,CSVGGRATYEQYF,TGCAGCGTTGGTGGACGGGCCACCTACGAGCAGTACTTC
TRBD2,TRBV5-1,TRBJ2-1,many,CASSSRSSGRIELSSYNEQFF,TGCGCCAGCAGCTCCCGATCTAGCGGGCGAATTGAATTAAGCTCCTACAATGAGCAGTTCTTC
TRBD1,TRBV7-9,TRBJ2-3,few,CASSFGVGTGTDTQYF,TGTGCCAGCAGCTTCGGAGTCGGGACAGGCACAGATACGCAGTATTTT
.,TRBV4-3,TRBJ2-5,.,CASSQDRGSRAQETQYF,TGCGCCAGCAGCCAAGATAGAGGTAGTAGGGCTCAAGAGACCCAGTACTTC
TRBD1,TRBV29-1,TRBJ2-7,few,CSVGRDRAQYEQYF,TGCAGCGTTGGACGGGACAGAGCACAGTACGAGCAGTACTTC
.,TRBV9,TRBJ2-7,.,CASSVGGGVPYYEQYF,TGTGCCAGCAGCGTAGGCGGAGGGGTTCCGTACTACGAGCAGTACTTC
TRBD2,TRBV7-9,TRBJ2-7,.,CASRASGRMVYEQYF,TGTGCCAGCAGGGCGAGCGGGAGAATGGTCTACGAGCAGTACTTC
.,TRBV7-8,TRBJ2-1,few,CASTPLSWGSRFNEQFF,TGTGCCAGCACCCCTCTTTCGTGGGGGAGTCGCTTCAATGAGCAGTTCTTC
TRBD1,TRBV12-3/TRBV12-4,TRBJ1-4,.,CASSPRPQGRGEKLFF,TGTGCCAGCAGTCCACGACCACAGGGGAGGGGTGAAAAACTGTTTTTT
.,TRBV2,TRBJ2-7,many,CASRVDSFYEQYF,TGTGCCAGCAGGGTCGACAGTTTCTACGAGCAGTACTTC
.,TRBV7-2,TRBJ1-2,few,CASSSSDTSNHYGYTF,TGTGCCAGCAGCTCCTCCGACACCTCCAATCACTATGGCTACACCTTC
TRBD1,TRBV5-1,TRBJ2-7,.,CASSSVPSTGSLAYEQYF,TGCGCCAGCAGCTCCGTACCTTCGACAGGGAGCTTAGCCTACGAGCAGTACTTC
.,TRBV29-1,TRBJ1-1,.,CSGKRTAEAFF,TGCAGCGGGAAAAGGACGGCTGAAGCTTTCTTT
.,TRBV27,TRBJ2-2,.,CASSSAGSNVGELFF,TGTGCCAGCAGTTCTGCGGGGTCTAATGTCGGGGAGCTGTTTTTT
.,TRBV2,TRBJ2-1,many,CASSRDFSSYNEQFF,TGTGCCAGCAGTAGGGACTTTAGCTCCTACAATGAGCAGTTCTTC
.,TRBV10-3,TRBJ1-1,few,CAISGSLNTEAFF,TGTGCCATCAGCGGCAGTCTGAACACTGAAGCTTTCTTT
.,TRBV4-3,TRBJ2-3,.,CASSQAPSGRRDRTDTQYF,TGCGCCAGCAGCCAAGCTCCATCGGGCAGGCGCGATAGGACAGATACGCAGTATTTT
TRBD2,TRBV19,TRBJ2-2,.,CASSRLPGLAGQTGELFF,TGTGCCAGTAGTAGACTGCCGGGACTAGCGGGACAAACCGGGGAGCTGTTTTTT
TRBD2,TRBV7-6,TRBJ2-1,few,CASSSTGSGRALGEQFF,TGTGCCAGCAGCTCCACCGGTAGCGGGAGGGCCTTGGGGGAGCAGTTCTTC
TRBD1,TRBV5-6,TRBJ2-3,.,CASSKVTGWSADTQYF,TGTGCCAGCAGCAAAGTGACAGGGTGGTCGGCAGATACGCAGTATTTT
.,TRBV29-1,TRBJ2-7,.,CSVVREDGRYF,TGCAGCGTTGTGAGGGAGGATGGGCGGTACTTC
.,TRBV7-9,TRBJ2-5,many,CASSLDGNQGETQYF,TGTGCCAGCAGCTTAGACGGGAATCAAGGCGAGACCCAGTACTTC
TRBD2,TRBV20-1,TRBJ2-7,many,CSAPTSEFRQYF,TGCAGTGCCCCGACTAGCGAGTTTCGGCAGTACTTC
TRBD1,TRBV6-5,TRBJ2-2,many,CASSYSTGTGNTGELFF,TGTGCCAGCAGTTATTCGACCGGGACAGGGAACACCGGGGAGCTGTTTTTT
.,TRBV20-1,TRBJ2-2,.,CSAQGKGRWGELFF,TGCAGTGCCCAGGGGAAGGGACGGTGGGGGGAGCTGTTTTTT
TRBD2,TRBV20-1,TRBJ2-5,.,CSARKLGLAGRETQYF,TGCAGTGCTAGAAAACTTGGACTAGCGGGAAGAGAGACCCAGTACTTC
.,TRBV7-2,TRBJ2-7,few,CASSLALLRGSGLYEQYF,TGTGCCAGCAGCTTAGCCCTGCTGCGGGGAAGTGGCCTTTACGAGCAGTACTTC
.,TRBV28,TRBJ2-2,.,CASSPLGGAKTGELFF,TGTGCCAGCAGCCCATTGGGGGGCGCAAAAACCGGGGAGCTGTTTTTT